This entry concerns a single T cell receptor (beta chain). A junction boundary mismatches the germline segment, possibly from a read error. Genomic DNA, serving as template, underwent TCR beta VDJ and CDR3 profiling. One entry per CDR3 protein results from TCRdb running MiXCR on the reads. The sample holds about 260,000 distinct CDR3 sequences, approximately 80% seen once. This sample is part of a study of CD8+CD57+ T cells in acquired aplastic anemia. Whoever was chosen for sequencing had shown CD8+CD57+ cell expansion by flow cytometry. Every patient was diagnosed with severe acquired aplastic anemia. CDR1 is SGHVS, CDR2 FQNEAQ, per germline. The CDR3 consists of 14 residues.

Sequenced input: sorted CD4+, CD8+, or CD8+CD57+ T cells (not recorded which) from PBMCs. This receptor was obtained from a human donor with aplastic anemia. V and J are TRBV7-8 and TRBJ2-3, with a tentative D call TRBD1 (5 bases). CDR3 in DNA: TGTGCCAGCAGCTTTCATCCAGACCCGACAGCGCATTATTTT. This codes for CASSFHPDPTAHYF.